The source of this T cell receptor (beta chain) is a study of blood T cell repertoires in COVID-19. Germline CDR1 is KGHSH and CDR2 is LQKENI. The CDR3 contains 13 residues. Trimming cost V 3 bases and J 4 bases, with 9 bases left between them. Measured with immunoSEQ multiplex PCR; TCRdb has only the in-frame clones, and not every one. The sample has about 94,000 clones; 80% are singletons. The V gene is TRBV18, the J gene TRBJ1-2; D possibly corresponds to TRBD1 (5 bases). The sequence was collected from a human donor in a cohort sampled during active COVID-19. Sequencing was carried out using peripheral blood. CDR3 nucleotide sequence: TGTGCCAGCTCACCTACAGGCTTCTATGGCTACACCTTC. It yields the protein CASSPTGFYGYTF.